The T cell receptor (beta chain) under discussion was sequenced for a study of blood T cell repertoires in COVID-19 (dated by TCRdb to 2020 to 2021). Notes on the research overall: Samples covering the acute and convalescent phases of COVID-19 were provided by collaborators in the United States, Italy and Spain. The material from the prospective study consisted of cDNA or gDNA derived from T cells, B-cell-depleted T cells, or PBMCs. Subjects who had been exposed to COVID-19, were actively infected with it, or had recovered from it provided the deeply sampled blood TCRbeta repertoires that made up the dataset. The repertoires were made available in a free public database intended to serve as a resource for research on the immune response to SARS-CoV-2. Samples were obtained from the ongoing ImmuneRACE study (first 160 participants) and from some 1,300 subjects provided by 6 global collaborators. Nearly every sample came with metadata listing a de-identified subject ID, COVID-19 status, age in years and sex. Where HLA class I and class II types were available, the types were taken from metadata supplied by the sample provider, not from assay-based typing.

Its CDR3 holds 13 amino acids, cysteine through phenylalanine. Kept here is only the CDR3 DNA, which spans 39 bases and is read in frame from base 1. Trimming at the junction amounts to 1 base on V and 5 bases on J, and the germline ends lie 6 bases apart. Based on the germline V gene, the CDR1 and CDR2 sequences are LGHNA and YNFKEQ. Collaborating institutions collected whole blood in K2EDTA tubes following their own protocols. For TCRbeta analysis, collaborators shipped samples as frozen whole blood, isolated PBMCs, or DNA extracted from either of those sample types. The investigation overall reported the following: The quantity of clinical and demographic metadata differed by source and by participant and was supplied without curation.

On this clone itself: Its cognate antigen has yet to be identified. The record has no base qualities; no much larger clone is one base away.

The immunoSEQ Assay, a bias-controlled multiplex PCR, was used to amplify TCRbeta CDR3 regions from genomic DNA. The source study handled its data this way. Nucleated cell counts per sample were estimated from amplification of reference gene primers within the assay. To quantify the absolute abundance of each unique TCRbeta CDR3 rearrangement, sequence reads were collapsed and filtered. For each sample, productive Simpson clonality was calculated as the square root of Simpson's diversity index over productive rearrangements. In its TCRdb copy, this immuneACCESS table keeps in-frame sequences only and misses some clones. Where compared with another copy, unresolved V genes explain less than half of these, and the others have no known cause. D and trimming were read from the DNA, whereas the V and J calls and clone size are those reported in that table. For this sample the table gives around 130,000 clones, of which approximately 77% were detected only once. Around 20% of the sample is taken by the ten largest.

The origin of this receptor is a man older than 75 with acute or convalescent COVID-19. The rearranged chain carries TRBV4-2 and TRBJ1-5; the D gene remains uncertain. Sequencing was carried out using peripheral blood. Here is the DNA: TGTGCCAGCAGCCAAGGCCGGGATCAGCCCCAGCATTTT. The resulting protein is CASSQGRDQPQHF.